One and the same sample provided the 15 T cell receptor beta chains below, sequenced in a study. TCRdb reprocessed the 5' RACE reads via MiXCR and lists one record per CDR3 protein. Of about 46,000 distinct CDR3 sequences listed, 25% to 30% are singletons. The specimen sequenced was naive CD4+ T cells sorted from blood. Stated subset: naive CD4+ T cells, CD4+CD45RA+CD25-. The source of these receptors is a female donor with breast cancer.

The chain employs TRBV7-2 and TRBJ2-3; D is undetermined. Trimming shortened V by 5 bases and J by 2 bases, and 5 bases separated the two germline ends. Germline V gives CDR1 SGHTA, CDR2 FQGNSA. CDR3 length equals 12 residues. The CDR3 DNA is TGTGCCAGCAGCGGCCCCACAGATACGCAGTATTTT. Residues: CASSGPTDTQYF.

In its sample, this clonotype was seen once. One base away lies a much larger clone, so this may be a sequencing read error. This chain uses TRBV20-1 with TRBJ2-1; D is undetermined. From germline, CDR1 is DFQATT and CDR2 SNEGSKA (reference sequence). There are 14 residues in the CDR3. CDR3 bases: TGCAGGGCCCGAGGAGCCTCGGACTACAATGAGCAGTTCTTC. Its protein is CRARGASDYNEQFF.

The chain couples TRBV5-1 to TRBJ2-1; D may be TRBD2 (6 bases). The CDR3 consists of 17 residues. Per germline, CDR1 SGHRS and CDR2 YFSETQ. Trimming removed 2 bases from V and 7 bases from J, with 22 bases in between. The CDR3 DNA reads TGCGCCAGCAGCTTTATTTTAACGGGAGAAGGAAGGAATGAGCAGTTCTTC. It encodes CASSFILTGEGRNEQFF.

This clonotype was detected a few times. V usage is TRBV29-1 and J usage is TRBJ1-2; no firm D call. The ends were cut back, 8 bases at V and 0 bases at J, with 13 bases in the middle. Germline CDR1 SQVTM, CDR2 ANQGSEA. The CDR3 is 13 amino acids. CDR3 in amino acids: CSSKDPANYGYTF. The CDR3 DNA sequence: TGCAGCTCAAAGGACCCAGCTAACTATGGCTACACCTTC.

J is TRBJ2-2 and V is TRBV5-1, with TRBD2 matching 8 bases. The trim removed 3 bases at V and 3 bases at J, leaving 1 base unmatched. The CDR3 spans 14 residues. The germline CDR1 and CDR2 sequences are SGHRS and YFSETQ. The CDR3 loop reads CASSWTSHTGELFF. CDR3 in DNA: TGCGCCAGCAGCTGGACTAGCCACACCGGGGAGCTGTTTTTT.

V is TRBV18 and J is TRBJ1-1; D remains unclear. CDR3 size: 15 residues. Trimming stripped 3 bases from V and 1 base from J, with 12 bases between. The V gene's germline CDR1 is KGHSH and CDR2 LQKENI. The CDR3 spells CASSPGTRENTEAFF. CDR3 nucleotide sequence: TGTGCCAGCTCACCGGGAACGCGGGAGAACACTGAAGCTTTCTTT.

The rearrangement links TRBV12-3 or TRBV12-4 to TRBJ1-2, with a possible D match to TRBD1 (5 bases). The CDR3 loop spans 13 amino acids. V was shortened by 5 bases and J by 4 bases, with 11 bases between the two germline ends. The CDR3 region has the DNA TGTGCCAGCAGTCCACGCGGGGCCTATGGCTACACCTTC. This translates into CASSPRGAYGYTF.

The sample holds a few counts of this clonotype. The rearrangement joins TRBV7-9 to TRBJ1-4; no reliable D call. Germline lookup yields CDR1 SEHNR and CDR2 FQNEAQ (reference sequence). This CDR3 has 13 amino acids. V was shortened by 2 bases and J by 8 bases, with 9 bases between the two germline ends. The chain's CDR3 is CASSLRSGEKLFF. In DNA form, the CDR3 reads TGTGCCAGCAGCTTACGGTCTGGGGAAAAACTGTTTTTT.

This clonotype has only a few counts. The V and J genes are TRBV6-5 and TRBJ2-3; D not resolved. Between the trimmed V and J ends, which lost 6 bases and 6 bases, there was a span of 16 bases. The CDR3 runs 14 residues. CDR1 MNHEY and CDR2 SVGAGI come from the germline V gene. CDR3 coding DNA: TGTGCCAGCAGACCTTACCTTACGATGGATACGCAGTATTTT. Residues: CASRPYLTMDTQYF.

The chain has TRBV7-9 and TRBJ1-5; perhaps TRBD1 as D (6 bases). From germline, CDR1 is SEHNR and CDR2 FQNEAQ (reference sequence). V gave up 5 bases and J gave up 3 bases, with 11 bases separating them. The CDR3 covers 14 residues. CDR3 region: CASSDDRNNQPQHF. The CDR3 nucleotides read TGTGCCAGCAGCGATGACAGGAACAATCAGCCCCAGCATTTT.

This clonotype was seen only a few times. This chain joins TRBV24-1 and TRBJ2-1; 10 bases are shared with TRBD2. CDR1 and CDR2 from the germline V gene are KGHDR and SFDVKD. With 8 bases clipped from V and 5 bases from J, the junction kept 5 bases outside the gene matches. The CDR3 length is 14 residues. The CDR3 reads CATTSGRGNNEQFF. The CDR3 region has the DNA TGTGCCACCACGAGCGGGAGGGGAAACAATGAGCAGTTCTTC.

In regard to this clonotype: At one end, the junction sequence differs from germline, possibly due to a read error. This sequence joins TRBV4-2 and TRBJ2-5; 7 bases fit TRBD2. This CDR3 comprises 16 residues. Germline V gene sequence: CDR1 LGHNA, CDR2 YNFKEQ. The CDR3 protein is CASGHGEFRGSETQYF. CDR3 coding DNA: TGTGCCAGCGGCCATGGGGAGTTTCGCGGGAGCGAGACCCAGTACTTC.

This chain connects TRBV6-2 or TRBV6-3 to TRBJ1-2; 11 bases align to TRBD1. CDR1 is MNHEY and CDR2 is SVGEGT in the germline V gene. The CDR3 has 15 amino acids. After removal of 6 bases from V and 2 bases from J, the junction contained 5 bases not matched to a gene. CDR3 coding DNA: TGTGCCAGCAGACGGACAGGGGGCACGAACTATGGCTACACCTTC. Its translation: CASRRTGGTNYGYTF.

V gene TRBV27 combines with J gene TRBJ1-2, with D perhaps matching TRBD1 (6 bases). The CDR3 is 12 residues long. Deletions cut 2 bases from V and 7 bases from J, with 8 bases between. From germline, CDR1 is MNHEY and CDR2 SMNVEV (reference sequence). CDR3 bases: TGTGCCAGCAGTTTAGAGGGGGTTGGCTACACCTTC. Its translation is CASSLEGVGYTF.

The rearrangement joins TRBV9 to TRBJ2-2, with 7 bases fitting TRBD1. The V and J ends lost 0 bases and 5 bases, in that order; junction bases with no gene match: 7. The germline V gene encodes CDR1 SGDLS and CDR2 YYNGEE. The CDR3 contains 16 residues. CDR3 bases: TGTGCCAGCAGCGTAGAATGGACAGGAGGAACCGGGGAGCTGTTTTTT. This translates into CASSVEWTGGTGELFF.